This T cell receptor beta chain was found in a study of blood T cell repertoires in COVID-19. Original handling: Quantification of nucleated cells was approximated via reference gene primer amplification. Assay used: immunoSEQ multiplex PCR; TCRdb lists only in-frame clones, some missing. V, J and clone size were drawn from that table, and D and trimming were deduced from the DNA. This sample has some 310,000 clones, with about nine tenths found just once. This CDR3 spans 14 amino acids. In germline, CDR1 is MDHEN, CDR2 SYDVKM. V lost 10 bases and J 6 bases, leaving 21 bases between the germline ends.

V usage is TRBV28 and J usage is TRBJ1-1; D ambiguous. The sequencing sample was made of peripheral blood. The receptor's source is a man between 50 and 59 years old with active or convalescent COVID-19. The CDR3 here is CATILRPARPEAFF. Written as DNA, the CDR3 is TGTGCCACCATTCTACGACCCGCTAGGCCTGAAGCTTTCTTT. The whole variable domain, remainder taken from reference TRBV28 and TRBJ1-1, is DVKVTQSSRYLVKRTGEKVFLECVQDMDHENMFWYRQDPGLGLRLIYFSYDVKMKEKGDIPEGYSVSREKKERFSLILESASTNQTSMYLCATILRPARPEAFFGQGTRLTVV.